Listed below are T cell receptor beta chains from one sample, sequenced in a study of cytomegalovirus exposure and HLA in healthy donors. Method: immunoSEQ multiplex PCR; TCRdb's copy keeps in-frame clones and lacks some. This table has around 190,000 clones, roughly a tenth appearing once. Sequenced input: PBMCs. Receptors originate from a woman aged 25 to 39 in good health and CMV-seropositive. CDR3s include the opening cysteine and the closing phenylalanine or tryptophan. Fields, in order: CDR3 DNA, CDR3 protein, clone size, J gene, V gene, D gene. A D gene is named only where the DNA matches it firmly. Some rows have no size entry. The others give once, few or many, or a class for an expanded clone.

TGTGCCTGGAGTGTATCATGGGCTCAGCCCCAGCATTTT CAWSVSWAQPQHF few TRBJ1-5 TRBV30 -
TGTGCCAGCAGCGCGGACAGGGGAAATCAGCCCCAGCATTTT CASSADRGNQPQHF - TRBJ1-5 TRBV2 TRBD1
TGTGCCTGGAGAACGGGACTAGCCCGCCAAGAGACCCAGTACTTC CAWRTGLARQETQYF few TRBJ2-5 TRBV30 TRBD2
TGTGCCAGCAGCCGGAAGCGGGGGCCCGCAGATAGCAATCAGCCCCAGCATTTT CASSRKRGPADSNQPQHF few TRBJ1-5 TRBV11-1 -
TGTGCTAGTGGCCAAGACAGGGGAGAGACGCAGTACTTC CASGQDRGETQYF once TRBJ2-5 TRBV12-5 TRBD1
TGTGCCACCAGCAGAGGTCTAGCGAGTCAGCCCCAGCATTTT CATSRGLASQPQHF - TRBJ1-5 TRBV15 -
TGCGCCAGCAGCCACGGGACTAGCGGGACCTACGAGCAGTACTTC CASSHGTSGTYEQYF - TRBJ2-7 TRBV4-1 TRBD2
TGCGCCAGCAGCCAAGACGCCGGAGGGTACCAAGAGACCCAGTACTTC CASSQDAGGYQETQYF - TRBJ2-5 TRBV4-1 -
TGTGCCAGCAGCTTATCCCCAGGGTACTCCTACGAGCAGTACTTC CASSLSPGYSYEQYF - TRBJ2-7 TRBV11-3 -
TGTGCCAGCAGCCCACCGGACGGTAGCGGGAGGGCTTTGCCGTTCTTC CASSPPDGSGRALPFF few TRBJ2-1 TRBV7-2 TRBD2
TGTGCCAGCAGCCACTATGGACAGAACACCGGGGAGCTGTTTTTT CASSHYGQNTGELFF few TRBJ2-2 TRBV2 -
TGTGCCAGCTCAAGGACTAGCGGGAGGGTCTACGAGCAGTACTTC CASSRTSGRVYEQYF few TRBJ2-7 TRBV2 TRBD2
TGCGCCAGCAGCTTGAGAGCGGGAAGAGAGACCCAGTACTTC CASSLRAGRETQYF few TRBJ2-5 TRBV5-1 TRBD2
TGTGCCAGCAGTGATTTAGGGGGACGGCCTAATGAGCAGTTCTTC CASSDLGGRPNEQFF - TRBJ2-1 TRBV11-2 -
TGTGCCAGCAGCTTAGCCCCTAGCAGTCTCGTCACCGGGGAGCTGTTTTTT CASSLAPSSLVTGELFF - TRBJ2-2 TRBV7-6 -
TGCGCCAGCGGGATTGTGCCGAGTGTAGCGGGAGAAGAGACCCAGTACTTC CASGIVPSVAGEETQYF - TRBJ2-5 TRBV5-1 TRBD2
TGTGCCAGCAGTGAAGCCAATAGCGGGAGTCGATATGAGCAGTTCTTC CASSEANSGSRYEQFF - TRBJ2-1 TRBV6-1 TRBD2
TGTGCCAGCAGGCTGGGACAGACGAACACTGAAGCTTTCTTT CASRLGQTNTEAFF few TRBJ1-1 TRBV6-5 TRBD1
TGTGCCGGGGCCGCGACTAACTATGGCTACACCTTC CAGAATNYGYTF - TRBJ1-2 TRBV7-2 -
TGTGCCAGCAGGGAGCGCAATCCAGGGCAGCCCCAGCATTTT CASRERNPGQPQHF - TRBJ1-5 TRBV2 -
TGCGCCAGCAGGAACGGGACATCCAACAATGAGCAGTTCTTC CASRNGTSNNEQFF few TRBJ2-1 TRBV5-1 -
TGTGCCAGCAGCACCGGCGGGGGGTTCTACGAGCAGTACTTC CASSTGGGFYEQYF few TRBJ2-7 TRBV9 TRBD2
TGTGCCAGTAGAGCTTCGGGACTAGCCTACGAGCAGTACTTC CASRASGLAYEQYF - TRBJ2-7 TRBV19 TRBD2
TGTGCCAGCGGCAGACAGGGGGCCCTGTCCACTGAAGCTTTCTTT CASGRQGALSTEAFF - TRBJ1-1 TRBV2 TRBD1
TGTGCCAGCAGCTTGGCAGCGGGAGTGAGATCCGGGGCCAACGTCCTGACTTTC CASSLAAGVRSGANVLTF - TRBJ2-6 TRBV5-4 TRBD2
TGTGCCAGCTACAGGGTTGGCACTGAAGCTTTCTTT CASYRVGTEAFF - TRBJ1-1 TRBV6-1 -
TGTGCCACCAGCAGTCATACTGAAGCTTTCTTT CATSSHTEAFF few TRBJ1-1 TRBV15 -
TGTGCCAGCAGCTCCTACCGTGAACAGGGAAAGCTCTTC CASSSYREQGKLF - TRBJ2-1 TRBV7-8 -
TGTGCCAGCAGCTTAGTATTCGCAGGGGGCCGACAGACCCAGTACTTC CASSLVFAGGRQTQYF - TRBJ2-5 TRBV7-6 TRBD1
TGCGCCAGCAGCTTGGAGACTAGCGGCGATGAGCAGTTCTTC CASSLETSGDEQFF many TRBJ2-1 TRBV5-1 TRBD2
TGTGCCAGCAGCCGCTCACAGGGGGTCTATGGCTACACCTTC CASSRSQGVYGYTF - TRBJ1-2 TRBV7-9 TRBD1
TGTGCCAGCAGCCAAGGGGTTCGGGACAGGGTAAACTACGAGCAGTACTTC CASSQGVRDRVNYEQYF - TRBJ2-7 TRBV13 TRBD1
TGTGCCAGCAGTTCGATCACAGGGGGCTACAATGAGCAGTTCTTC CASSSITGGYNEQFF few TRBJ2-1 TRBV27 TRBD1
TGTGCTAGTGGGGGGACAGGGTTTCGTGGCTACACCTTC CASGGTGFRGYTF few TRBJ1-2 TRBV12-5 TRBD1
TGTGCCTTCCGGGACAGGGGCATGGCGGGTAGGACCTACGAGCAGTACTTC CAFRDRGMAGRTYEQYF - TRBJ2-7 TRBV30 TRBD1
TGTGCCAGCAGCGTAGGGTCGGGGAGTAACGCCGAGCAGTACTTC CASSVGSGSNAEQYF few TRBJ2-7 TRBV9 -
TGTGCCAGTAGTTTTTTCTCTCGGACAGTTTATGGCTACACCTTC CASSFFSRTVYGYTF few TRBJ1-2 TRBV19 -
TGTGCCAGCAGCTTAATCGGACAGGGGAACACTGAAGCTTTCTTT CASSLIGQGNTEAFF - TRBJ1-1 TRBV7-3 TRBD1
TGCAGCGTCCCGACTAGCGGGAGGACCGGGGAGCTGTTTTTT CSVPTSGRTGELFF few TRBJ2-2 TRBV29-1 TRBD2
TGTGCCAGCAGTGAAACGGAGCCCCAGCATTTT CASSETEPQHF - TRBJ1-5 TRBV6-5 -
TGCGCCAGCAGCTTGGAAGGACAGGGAAATGGAGACTTC CASSLEGQGNGDF - TRBJ2-4 TRBV5-1 TRBD1
TGTGCCAGCAGTTCCGGGACAGTCTATGGCTACACCTTC CASSSGTVYGYTF few TRBJ1-2 TRBV27 TRBD1
TGTGCTAGTGGTTTGGTACTCCATAGCGAGCAGTACTTC CASGLVLHSEQYF few TRBJ2-7 TRBV12-5 -
TGTGCCAGCAGCGTAGGAGGGCACGGGGAGCTGTTTTTT CASSVGGHGELFF few TRBJ2-2 TRBV9 -
TGTGCCAGCAGCTTGGGACAGGGGGGCCAGAATACGCAGTATTTT CASSLGQGGQNTQYF - TRBJ2-3 TRBV5-8 TRBD1
TGTGCCAGCTCACCATTACAGGGGAGCGCTTTAAACACTGAAGCTTTCTTT CASSPLQGSALNTEAFF once TRBJ1-1 TRBV18 TRBD1
TGTGCCAGCAGCCCTCACCGGGGACAGAACACTGAAGCTTTCTTT CASSPHRGQNTEAFF - TRBJ1-1 TRBV7-9 -
TGTGCCAGCAGCCAAGATCGGAGCACAGATACGCAGTATTTT CASSQDRSTDTQYF - TRBJ2-3 TRBV4-2 -
TGCGCCAGCAGCTTGGCCGGGGACAGTAACTACGAGCAGTACTTC CASSLAGDSNYEQYF - TRBJ2-7 TRBV5-1 TRBD1
TGTGCCTGGAGTGTCTGGCAGGGGTTTTACAATGAGCAGTTCTTC CAWSVWQGFYNEQFF - TRBJ2-1 TRBV30 -
TGTGCCAGCAGTGACACATATGGCTACACCTTC CASSDTYGYTF few TRBJ1-2 TRBV7-6 -
TGTGCCAGCAGCTTAGATCTAGGAGTCTCCCAGCATTTT CASSLDLGVSQHF few TRBJ1-5 TRBV11-2 -
TGTGCCAGCAGTGAAATGCAGAAACAGTACTTC CASSEMQKQYF few TRBJ2-7 TRBV2 -
TGTGCCAGCAGTTTACAGGGGTGGGCCGGGGAGCTGTTTTTT CASSLQGWAGELFF - TRBJ2-2 TRBV27 -
TGTGCCAGCAGCGCCCAGGGGGTATCTCTGGGGGGAGAAAAACTGTTTTTT CASSAQGVSLGGEKLFF few TRBJ1-4 TRBV9 TRBD1
TGCGCCAGCAGCCAAGCGGTTAGGCAGTTCTTC CASSQAVRQFF few TRBJ2-1 TRBV4-1 -